This passage covers 30 T cell receptor beta chains from one sample sequenced in a study of blood T cell repertoires in COVID-19. Using immunoSEQ multiplex PCR, the repertoire was profiled, and TCRdb retains in-frame clones only, with some absent. The sample records roughly 56,000 clones, around 86% being singletons. The sequencing sample was made of peripheral blood. Receptors originate from a human donor in a cohort sampled during active COVID-19.

The genes are TRBV28 and TRBJ1-1; TRBD1 agrees at 7 bases. Germline V gene sequence: CDR1 MDHEN, CDR2 SYDVKM. CDR3 length: 13 residues. V was pared by 4 bases and J by 11 bases, with 10 bases of the junction left unmatched. CDR3 loop: CASSSRVRGEAFF. CDR3 in DNA: TGTGCCAGCAGTTCTCGGGTCAGGGGGGAGGCTTTCTTT. Variable domain in full (rest from reference TRBV28 and TRBJ1-1): DVKVTQSSRYLVKRTGEKVFLECVQDMDHENMFWYRQDPGLGLRLIYFSYDVKMKEKGDIPEGYSVSREKKERFSLILESASTNQTSMYLCASSSRVRGEAFFGQGTRLTVV.

The rearrangement links TRBV6-5 to TRBJ1-1; D ambiguous. Germline assignment: CDR1 MNHEY and CDR2 SVGAGI. This CDR3 is 14 amino acids long. V was trimmed by 6 bases and J by 0 bases, leaving 11 bases between them. CDR3 amino acids: CASSRTVMNTEAFF. In DNA form, the CDR3 reads TGTGCCAGCAGCCGGACTGTAATGAACACTGAAGCTTTCTTT.

The chain employs TRBV19 and TRBJ2-3, with TRBD1 as a possible D gene (6 bases). Per germline, CDR1 LNHDA and CDR2 SQIVND (reference sequence). Trimming removed 5 bases from V and 1 base from J, with 7 bases in between. The CDR3 is 13 residues long. CDR3 sequence: CASSRTGTDTQYF. The CDR3 DNA reads as TGTGCCAGTAGTCGGACAGGCACAGATACGCAGTATTTT.

V usage is TRBV5-1 and J usage is TRBJ2-7, with D perhaps matching TRBD1 (5 bases). Germline CDR1 reads SGHRS; CDR2 reads YFSETQ. This CDR3 region has 11 residues. Trimming removed 0 bases from V and 7 bases from J, with 5 bases in between. The CDR3, as DNA: TGCGCCAGCAGCTTGGAGGGGGAGCAGTACTTC. Its protein is CASSLEGEQYF.

This sequence joins TRBV7-2 and TRBJ2-7, with TRBD2 matching over 7 bases. Germline CDR1 SGHTA, CDR2 FQGNSA. Unmatched junction bases numbered 10, after V lost 2 bases and J lost 6 bases. The CDR3 is made up of 15 amino acids. The CDR3 loop reads CASSLYSREKPEQYF. The CDR3 region has the DNA TGTGCCAGCAGCTTATATTCGCGGGAGAAACCCGAGCAGTACTTC.

This sequence joins TRBV27 and TRBJ2-7; D is perhaps TRBD1 (6 bases). V shed 6 bases and J shed 2 bases, with 14 bases lying between them. The CDR3 is 14 amino acids. Germline V CDR1 and CDR2: MNHEY, SMNVEV (reference sequence). CDR3 nucleotide sequence: TGTGCCAGCAGGCCAAGACAGGTCGCCTACGAGCAGTACTTC. Translating gives CASRPRQVAYEQYF.

The CDR3 is CASTLRLGLAGGGETQYF. In nucleotides, the CDR3 is TGTGCCAGCACCCTCCGACTGGGACTAGCGGGAGGAGGGGAGACCCAGTACTTC. The V and J genes are TRBV28 and TRBJ2-5; 15 bases line up with TRBD2. The germline gives CDR1 MDHEN, CDR2 SYDVKM. V lost 7 bases and J lost 5; bases outside the gene matches: 14. This CDR3 has 18 residues.

This chain joins TRBV5-1 and TRBJ2-7; TRBD2 is a possible D gene (5 bases). This CDR3 region has 15 residues. Between the trimmed V and J ends, which lost 0 bases and 0 bases, there was a span of 10 bases. The germline V gene encodes CDR1 SGHRS and CDR2 YFSETQ. The chain's CDR3 is CASSLDRGSSYEQYF. The CDR3, as DNA: TGCGCCAGCAGCTTGGATCGGGGAAGCTCCTACGAGCAGTACTTC. Filled out from reference TRBV5-1 and TRBJ2-7, the complete variable domain reads KAGVTQTPRYLIKTRGQQVTLSCSPISGHRSVSWYQQTPGQGLQFLFEYFSETQRNKGNFPGRFSGRQFSNSRSEMNVSTLELGDSALYLCASSLDRGSSYEQYFGPGTRLTVT.

This clone was observed a single time. The rearrangement uses TRBV7-2 and TRBJ2-2; 7 bases align to TRBD2. CDR1 is SGHTA, CDR2 FQGNSA, per germline. The CDR3 is 16 amino acids. After removal of 4 bases from V and 1 base from J, the junction contained 6 bases not matched to a gene. The CDR3: CASSSQSSGNTGELFF. The CDR3 region has the DNA TGTGCCAGCAGCTCCCAATCTAGCGGGAACACCGGGGAGCTGTTTTTT.

The chain is built from TRBV19 and TRBJ1-4; TRBD1 is a possible D gene (5 bases). V was shortened by 5 bases and J by 5 bases, with 15 bases between the two germline ends. Germline assignment: CDR1 LNHDA and CDR2 SQIVND (reference sequence). The CDR3 covers 15 residues. CDR3 sequence: CASSPRRGLNEKLFF. The CDR3 DNA follows: TGTGCCAGTAGTCCCCGTCGGGGGTTAAATGAAAAACTGTTTTTT.

This chain joins TRBV19 and TRBJ1-5; D is unclear. This CDR3 has 12 amino acids. Trimming took off 4 bases at V and 5 bases at J, with 6 bases between the two ends. CDR1 and CDR2 (germline): LNHDA, SQIVND (reference sequence). The CDR3, as DNA: TGTGCCAGTAGTACGCAGTATCAGCCCCAGCATTTT. The encoded protein is CASSTQYQPQHF.

J is TRBJ2-7 and V is TRBV14; tentative D call: TRBD2 (6 bases). With 4 bases removed from V and 2 bases from J, the gap between germline ends came to 12 bases. Germline CDR1 SGHDN, CDR2 FVKESK. This CDR3 contains 14 residues. In nucleotides, the CDR3 is TGTGCCAGCAGCCGACGGGACTTCCCCTACGAGCAGTACTTC. Translating it yields CASSRRDFPYEQYF.

The CDR3 nucleotides read TGTGCCACCAGCCCCGCGATCCCATCCAACGGCAATCAGCCCCAGCATTTT. This translates into CATSPAIPSNGNQPQHF. The chain uses TRBV15 and TRBJ1-5; no firm D call. The CDR3 sequence is 17 residues long. Germline V gene lookup returns CDR1 LNHNV and CDR2 YYDKDF (reference sequence). Trimming left V 5 bases short and J 2 bases short, with 19 bases between.

The rearrangement links TRBV6-5 to TRBJ1-3; unclear D gene. The CDR3 contains 12 residues. Germline assignment: CDR1 MNHEY and CDR2 SVGAGI. For the CDR3, the DNA is TGTGCTTCCCGGGCGGGGGGAAACACCATATATTTT. The encoded protein is CASRAGGNTIYF.

The chain couples TRBV19 to TRBJ1-5; 9 bases match TRBD1. In germline, CDR1 is LNHDA, CDR2 SQIVND (reference sequence). This CDR3 comprises 15 residues. Germline trimming cut 5 bases from V and 6 bases from J; bases unmatched to any gene: 8. CDR3 sequence (DNA): TGTGCCAGTAGTCTCCGACAGGGGGTGGCTCAGCCCCAGCATTTT. Translating gives CASSLRQGVAQPQHF.

The count of this clone is one. J is TRBJ1-2 and V is TRBV18, with D perhaps matching TRBD1 (5 bases). Germline CDR1 and CDR2: KGHSH and LQKENI. The CDR3 loop spans 13 amino acids. Deletions cut 2 bases from V and 8 bases from J, with 12 bases between. CDR3 in DNA: TGTGCCAGCTCACCATCCCCGACAGCGGGCTACACCTTC. Protein: CASSPSPTAGYTF.

The chain carries TRBV10-2 and TRBJ2-1, with 7 bases lining up with TRBD2. The CDR3 is made up of 17 amino acids. Germline V gene sequence: CDR1 WSHSY, CDR2 SAAADI. After removal of 3 bases from V and 0 bases from J, the junction contained 8 bases not matched to a gene. The chain's CDR3 is CASSEVAGAPSYNEQFF. CDR3 bases: TGCGCCAGCAGTGAAGTTGCGGGAGCTCCCTCCTACAATGAGCAGTTCTTC.

The gene calls are TRBV27 and TRBJ1-2, with 7 positions matching TRBD1. Germline-derived CDR1 and CDR2 are MNHEY and SMNVEV (reference sequence). Germline trimming cut 5 bases from V and 0 bases from J; bases unmatched to any gene: 3. The CDR3 spans 14 residues. The DNA for the CDR3 is TGTGCCAGCAGTCCAGGGGGAGCTAACTATGGCTACACCTTC. Translated, it gives CASSPGGANYGYTF.

The chain has TRBV18 and TRBJ2-7; 8 bases are a match to TRBD1. Germline loops: CDR1 KGHSH, CDR2 LQKENI. This CDR3 has 12 amino acids. V lost 3 bases to trimming and J lost 7 bases; unmatched junction nucleotides: 2. CDR3 bases: TGTGCCAGCTCACCGGACAGGGCAGAGCAGTACTTC. It specifies CASSPDRAEQYF.

V is TRBV27 and J is TRBJ2-4; 8 nucleotides line up with TRBD2. The CDR3 length is 17 residues. V lost 2 bases, J lost 4 bases, and 10 bases stayed unmatched. Germline V gives CDR1 MNHEY, CDR2 SMNVEV (reference sequence). In DNA, the CDR3 is TGTGCCAGCAGTTTAACTCCCCCGGGACTAGGAAAAAACATTCAGTACTTC. Translation gives CASSLTPPGLGKNIQYF.

The chain joins TRBV3-1 (or the pseudogene TRBV3-2) to TRBJ2-7; unclear D gene. The germline V gene encodes CDR1 LGHDT and CDR2 YNNKEL (reference sequence). The CDR3 consists of 13 residues. Between the trimmed V and J ends, which lost 0 bases and 2 bases, there was a span of 5 bases. The CDR3 is CASSQDRAYEQYF. In nucleotides, the CDR3 is TGTGCCAGCAGCCAAGATCGCGCCTACGAGCAGTACTTC.

This clone is a singleton in its sample. The chain uses TRBV7-9 and TRBJ2-3; 11 positions agree with TRBD1. The CDR3 has 14 residues. The germline V gene has CDR1 SEHNR and CDR2 FQNEAQ (reference sequence). Trimming at V came to 8 bases and at J to 7 bases, leaving 8 bases not matched to a gene. CDR3 in DNA: TGTGCCAGCGGATGGACAGGGGGCGAGAATACGCAGTATTTT. Residues: CASGWTGGENTQYF.

This clone was detected a few times. This sequence joins TRBV5-4 and TRBJ2-1, with a possible D match to TRBD2 (6 bases). Germline assignment: CDR1 SGHNT and CDR2 YYREEE (reference sequence). Trimming pared 6 bases from V and 9 bases from J, leaving 16 bases between. CDR3 length equals 13 residues. The CDR3 protein is CASNALRGGEQFF. The DNA for the CDR3 is TGTGCCAGCAATGCCCTAAGGGGAGGTGAGCAGTTCTTC.

The chain carries TRBV4-2 and TRBJ2-3; D is perhaps TRBD2 (5 bases). The V gene's germline CDR1 is LGHNA and CDR2 YNFKEQ. CDR3 length equals 14 residues. Trimming stripped 2 bases from V and 6 bases from J, with 12 bases between. CDR3 in amino acids: CASSQTTGLDTQYF. For the CDR3, the DNA is TGTGCCAGCAGCCAAACTACGGGGTTGGATACGCAGTATTTT.

The J gene is TRBJ2-7, the V gene TRBV3-1 (or the pseudogene TRBV3-2), with D possibly TRBD1 on 5 matching bases. CDR1 and CDR2 (germline): LGHDT, YNNKEL (reference sequence). V lost 4 bases, J lost 2 bases, and 15 bases lay in between. The CDR3 has 15 residues. The CDR3 protein is CASSPTQDITYEQYF. CDR3 DNA sequence: TGTGCCAGCAGCCCGACTCAGGACATTACCTACGAGCAGTACTTC.

This clone has only one observation. The V gene is TRBV2, the J gene TRBJ2-3; maybe TRBD2 (5 bases). Germline loops: CDR1 SNHLY, CDR2 FYNNEI. This CDR3 has 12 amino acids. The CDR3 here is CAARLATDTQYF. In nucleotides, the CDR3 is TGTGCGGCCCGGCTAGCCACAGATACGCAGTATTTT.

This chain uses TRBV28 with TRBJ2-1, with a tentative D call TRBD1 (6 bases). The germline gives CDR1 MDHEN, CDR2 SYDVKM. The CDR3 consists of 16 residues. With 3 bases removed from V and 0 bases from J, the gap between germline ends came to 12 bases. The CDR3 DNA reads TGTGCCAGCAGTTTCCTAGGACAGAGCTCCTACAATGAGCAGTTCTTC. The encoded protein is CASSFLGQSSYNEQFF.

This clone is a singleton in its sample. The genes are TRBV5-1 and TRBJ2-1; D is possibly TRBD1 (5 bases). This CDR3 contains 16 residues. The germline CDR1 and CDR2 sequences are SGHRS and YFSETQ. The V gene lost 1 base and the J gene lost 2 bases, with 13 bases spanning the gap. The CDR3 DNA reads TGCGCCAGCAGCTTGCGGTCAGGGAAACCCTACAATGAGCAGTTCTTC. Protein: CASSLRSGKPYNEQFF.

Remarks on this clone: The sample has other DNA sequences that encode this CDR3 too. The genes are TRBV10-1 and TRBJ2-5; TRBD2 matches 10 bases. The CDR3 extends over 14 amino acids. V shed 4 bases and J 5 bases; nucleotides not matched to a gene: 4. Germline-derived CDR1 and CDR2 are WNHNN and SYGVQD (reference sequence). In DNA, the CDR3 is TGCGCCAGCAGTGCTAGCGGGAGAAGGGAGACCCAGTACTTC. Translating gives CASSASGRRETQYF.

The genes are TRBV11-2 and TRBJ2-4; 9 bases agree with TRBD1. CDR3 size: 15 residues. Germline CDR1 and CDR2: SGHAT and FQNNGV. J gave up 5 bases and V 1 base, and 3 bases lay outside the gene matches. The CDR3 nucleotides are TGTGCCAGCAGCTTAGGGACAGGGGCCCAAAACATTCAGTACTTC. It encodes CASSLGTGAQNIQYF.